These 10 T cell receptor beta chains originate from one sample sequenced in a study of molecular identifiers for immune sequencing clone quantification. TCRdb recomputed calls from the PCR reads with MiXCR, one row per CDR3 protein. There are some 320,000 distinct CDR3 sequences in the sample; 20% to 25% occur only once, and over 0.7% lies in the top ten. The material sequenced was naive CD8+ T cells from blood, with Jurkat cell RNA spiked in. Stated subset: FACS-sorted CD8+CD4-CCR7+CD45RA+ naive T cells. These receptors were collected from a human donor in good health. Some libraries in this study had Jurkat cell RNA spiked in.

The CDR3 DNA sequence: TGTGCCACCAGCCCCTCCCTTCGTGGGAAGAACACTGAAGCTTTCTTT. Its translation is CATSPSLRGKNTEAFF. V is TRBV15 and J is TRBJ1-1; D is unclear. The CDR3 spans 16 residues. Trimming took off 5 bases at V and 1 base at J, with 17 bases between the two ends. Germline V gene lookup returns CDR1 LNHNV and CDR2 YYDKDF (reference sequence).

This clonotype occurred many times. This chain connects TRBV11-2 to TRBJ2-7; TRBD1 might be the D (5 bases). CDR1 SGHAT and CDR2 FQNNGV come from the germline V gene. The germline V and J ends were trimmed by 4 bases and 9 bases, with 13 bases remaining between them. There are 12 residues in the CDR3. The CDR3 bases are TGTGCCAGCAGCTCCACAAACCAGGGGCAGTACTTC. The encoded protein is CASSSTNQGQYF.

The gene calls are TRBV6-2 or TRBV6-3 and TRBJ2-1, with D hard to call. Trimming stripped 6 bases from V and 3 bases from J, with 18 bases between. The CDR3 length is 16 residues. CDR1 MNHEY and CDR2 SVGEGT come from the germline V gene. The CDR3 region is CASRSGSRPYYNEQFF. The CDR3 DNA follows: TGTGCCAGCAGATCCGGTTCCAGGCCCTACTACAATGAGCAGTTCTTC.

Many counts were recorded for this clonotype. The chain has TRBV27 and TRBJ2-5; D is unresolved. The CDR3 totals 14 residues. Between the trimmed V and J ends, which lost 2 bases and 6 bases, there was a span of 13 bases. Germline lookup yields CDR1 MNHEY and CDR2 SMNVEV (reference sequence). This CDR3 reads CASSLGTAYKTQYF. The CDR3 nucleotides read TGTGCCAGCAGTTTAGGAACAGCCTACAAGACCCAGTACTTC.

As concerns this clonotype: A much larger clone differs from this one at a single base, so this may be a read error. This chain joins TRBV7-8 and TRBJ2-7; D remains ambiguous. Per germline, CDR1 SGHVS and CDR2 FQNEAQ. The CDR3 is made up of 14 amino acids. The CDR3 here is CASSLGVRSCEQYF. CDR3 nucleotide sequence: TGTGCCAGCAGCCTAGGAGTCCGCTCCTGCGAGCAGTACTTC.

There are many counts of this clonotype. J is TRBJ1-1 and V is TRBV5-1, with a weak D call TRBD1 (5 bases). The ends were cut back, 0 bases at V and 0 bases at J, with 9 bases in the middle. The CDR3 runs to 15 residues. The germline CDR1 and CDR2 sequences are SGHRS and YFSETQ. DNA of the CDR3: TGCGCCAGCAGCTTGGTCGGGGGACTGAACACTGAAGCTTTCTTT. This encodes CASSLVGGLNTEAFF. Supplemented by reference TRBV5-1 and TRBJ1-1, the full variable domain reads KAGVTQTPRYLIKTRGQQVTLSCSPISGHRSVSWYQQTPGQGLQFLFEYFSETQRNKGNFPGRFSGRQFSNSRSEMNVSTLELGDSALYLCASSLVGGLNTEAFFGQGTRLTVV.

As to this clonotype: Without the conserved terminal phenylalanine or tryptophan, this CDR3 likely stems from a read error. This CDR3 reads CASSVSVSRGTDTQYL. Here the CDR3 DNA reads TGTGCCAGCAGCGTAAGCGTTTCGCGGGGCACAGATACGCAGTATCTT. The chain uses TRBV9 and TRBJ2-3, with D possibly being TRBD2 (5 bases). Trimming removed 1 base at V and 1 base at J, with 13 bases between. The CDR3 spans 16 residues. CDR1 and CDR2 (germline): SGDLS, YYNGEE.

This clonotype was observed at least ten times. The rearrangement uses TRBV28 and TRBJ2-3; 8 bases fit TRBD2. Trimming at V came to 3 bases and at J to 2 bases, leaving 4 bases not matched to a gene. CDR1 and CDR2 from the germline V gene are MDHEN and SYDVKM. The CDR3 runs 15 residues. CDR3 bases: TGTGCCAGCAGTTTGTCGGGACTAGTCACAGATACGCAGTATTTT. Amino acid sequence: CASSLSGLVTDTQYF. Full variable domain (missing parts from reference TRBV28 and TRBJ2-3): DVKVTQSSRYLVKRTGEKVFLECVQDMDHENMFWYRQDPGLGLRLIYFSYDVKMKEKGDIPEGYSVSREKKERFSLILESASTNQTSMYLCASSLSGLVTDTQYFGPGTRLTVL.

This clonotype has a single count. No DNA is shown, since the ends of the CDR3 on it are uncertain; the CDR3 is the one TCRdb lists. The chain has TRBV5-3 and TRBJ1-4. TRBV5-3 qualifies as an ORF whose function is uncertain. The CDR3 totals 16 residues, both ends included. CDR3 region: CARSPRGGGFRKNCFF.

This clonotype has ten or more counts. The gene calls are TRBV4-1 and TRBJ1-5; the D gene is possibly TRBD1 (6 bases). The V end was cut by 0 bases, the J end by 5 bases, with 14 bases between. Looked up from germline, CDR1 is MGHRA and CDR2 is YSYEKL. This CDR3 is built from 16 residues. The chain's CDR3 is CASSQEVPGAHQPQHF. CDR3 DNA sequence: TGCGCCAGCAGCCAAGAGGTTCCGGGGGCGCATCAGCCCCAGCATTTT.